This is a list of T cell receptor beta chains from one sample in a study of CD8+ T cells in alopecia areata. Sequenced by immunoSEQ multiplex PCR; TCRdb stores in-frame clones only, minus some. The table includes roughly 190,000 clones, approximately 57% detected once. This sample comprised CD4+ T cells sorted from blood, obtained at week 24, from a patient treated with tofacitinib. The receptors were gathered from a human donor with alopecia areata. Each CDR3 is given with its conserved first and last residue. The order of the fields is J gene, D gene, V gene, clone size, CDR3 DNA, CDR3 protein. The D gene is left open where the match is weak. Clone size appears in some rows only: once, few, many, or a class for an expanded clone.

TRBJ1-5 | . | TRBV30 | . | TGTGCCTGGTCTGGGGGGACGGGCAATCAGCCCCAGCATTTT | CAWSGGTGNQPQHF
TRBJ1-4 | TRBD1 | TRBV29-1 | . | TGCAGCGTTGGACAGGGGGCTCATGAAAAACTGTTTTTT | CSVGQGAHEKLFF
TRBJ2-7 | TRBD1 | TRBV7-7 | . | TGTGCCAGCAGCCCAGGGACAGGGGGGGATATGTACGAGCAGTACTTC | CASSPGTGGDMYEQYF
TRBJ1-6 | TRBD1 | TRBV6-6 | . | TGTGCCAGCACCCAGGGGGCCTTTAATTCACCCCTCCACTTT | CASTQGAFNSPLHF
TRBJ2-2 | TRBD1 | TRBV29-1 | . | TGCAGCGTCTCGAATCCGGGACAGGGGAACACCGGGGAGCTGTTTTTT | CSVSNPGQGNTGELFF
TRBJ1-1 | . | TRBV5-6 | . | TGTGCCAGCAGCTTGTCGCCCACTGAAGCTTTCTTT | CASSLSPTEAFF
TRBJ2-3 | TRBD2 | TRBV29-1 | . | TGCAGCGAAAGCGGGGGGGCGGGCACAGATACGCAGTATTTT | CSESGGAGTDTQYF
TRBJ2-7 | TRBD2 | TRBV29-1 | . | TGCAGCGTTGTTCCCAGAATAGCGGGTTTAACCTACGAGCAGTACTTC | CSVVPRIAGLTYEQYF
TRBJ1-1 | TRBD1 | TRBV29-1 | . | TGCAGCGTGCACAGGGGTCTGGACACTGAAGCTTTCTTT | CSVHRGLDTEAFF
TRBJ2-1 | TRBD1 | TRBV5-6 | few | TGTGCCAGCAGTTCTCTCGGGACAGGGAGCAATGAGCAGTTCTTC | CASSSLGTGSNEQFF
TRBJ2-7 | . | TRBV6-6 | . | TGTGCCAGCAGCCCCCTGCCCTACGAGCAGTACTTC | CASSPLPYEQYF
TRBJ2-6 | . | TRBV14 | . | TGTGCCAGCAGCCAAGATCTGGGAACCGGGGCCAACGTCCTGACTTTC | CASSQDLGTGANVLTF
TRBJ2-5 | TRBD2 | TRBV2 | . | TGTGCCAGCAGTGGTCTAGCGGGGCGGGAGACCCAGTACTTC | CASSGLAGRETQYF
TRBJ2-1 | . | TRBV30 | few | TGTGCCTGGAGTTCTTTATGGGGGGGCCGGAATCAGAATGAGCAGTTCTTC | CAWSSLWGGRNQNEQFF
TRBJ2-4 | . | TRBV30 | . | TGTGCCTGGAGCTCCGGGACGCTAGCCAAAAACATTCAGTACTTC | CAWSSGTLAKNIQYF
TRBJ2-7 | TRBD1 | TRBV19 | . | TGTGCCAGTAGTCGGGACAGGAACTACGAGCAGTACTTC | CASSRDRNYEQYF
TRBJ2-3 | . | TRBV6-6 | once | TGTGCCAGCAGTTACGGCACAGATACGCAGTATTTT | CASSYGTDTQYF
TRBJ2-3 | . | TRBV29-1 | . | TGCAGCGTTGGACTGCAGACCACCACAGATACGCAGTATTTT | CSVGLQTTTDTQYF
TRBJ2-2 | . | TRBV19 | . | TGTGCCAGTAGTATGCAGCCACACACCGGGGAGCTGTTTTTT | CASSMQPHTGELFF
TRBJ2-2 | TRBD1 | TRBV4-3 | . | TGCGCCAGCAGCCGGGACAGTGCGAACACCGGGGAGCTGTTTTTT | CASSRDSANTGELFF
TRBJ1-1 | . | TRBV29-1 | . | TGCAGCGCTATAATGGGGCCGATGAACACTGAAGCTTTCTTT | CSAIMGPMNTEAFF
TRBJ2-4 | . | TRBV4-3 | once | TGCGCCAGCAGCCAAGAACTGCGGGGCAGCAACATTCAGTACTTC | CASSQELRGSNIQYF
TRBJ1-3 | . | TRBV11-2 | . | TGTGCCAGCAGCTTAGAGTCCGGGCCTCGAAACACCATATATTTT | CASSLESGPRNTIYF
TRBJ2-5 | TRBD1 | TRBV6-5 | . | TGTGCCAGCAGTTACGGTGGACAGGGAGTGGAGACCCAGTACTTC | CASSYGGQGVETQYF
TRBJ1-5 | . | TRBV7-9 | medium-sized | TGTGCCAGCAGCGATCCGGGGTCCAATCAGCCCCAGCATTTT | CASSDPGSNQPQHF
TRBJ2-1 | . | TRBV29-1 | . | TGCAGCGTTTCGACAGGCCCGATGAGAAATGAGCAGTTCTTC | CSVSTGPMRNEQFF
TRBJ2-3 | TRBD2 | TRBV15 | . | TGTGCCACCAGCGGAGGGACTAGCGGGGGAGATACGCAGTATTTT | CATSGGTSGGDTQYF
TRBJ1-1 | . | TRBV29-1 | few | TGCAGCGTTGCTGGGTGGGGGATTGAAGCTTTCTTT | CSVAGWGIEAFF
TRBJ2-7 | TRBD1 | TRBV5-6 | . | TGTGCCAGCAGCTTGGTCAGGGGGAATCCCGAGCAGTACTTC | CASSLVRGNPEQYF
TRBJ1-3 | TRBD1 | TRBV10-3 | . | TGTGCCATCAGAGCAGGGACAGACGGAAACACCATATATTTT | CAIRAGTDGNTIYF
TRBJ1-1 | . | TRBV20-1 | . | TGCAGTGCGTTTCGGAACACTGAAGCTTTCTTT | CSAFRNTEAFF
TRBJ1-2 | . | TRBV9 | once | TGTGCCAGCAGCGTCCCAGGGTACCATGGCTACACCTTC | CASSVPGYHGYTF
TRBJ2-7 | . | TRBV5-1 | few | TGCGCCAGCAGCTTGGCCGACAGGTCATACGAGCAGTACTTC | CASSLADRSYEQYF
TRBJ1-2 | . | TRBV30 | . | TGTGCCTGGAGTGTTTTGAGGGATGGCTACACCTTC | CAWSVLRDGYTF
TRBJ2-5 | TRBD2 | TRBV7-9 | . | TGTGCCAGCAGACTGGGAGGGCAAGAGACCCAGTACTTC | CASRLGGQETQYF
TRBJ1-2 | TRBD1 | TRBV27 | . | TGTGCCAGCAGTCAGACAGGGCAATATGGCTACACCTTC | CASSQTGQYGYTF
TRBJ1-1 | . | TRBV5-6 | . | TGTGCCAGCAGCTTGGGAACGGCGAACACTGAAGCTTTCTTT | CASSLGTANTEAFF
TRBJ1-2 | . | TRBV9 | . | TGTGCCAGCAGCGCCGGGACAAGGGGCTACACCTTC | CASSAGTRGYTF
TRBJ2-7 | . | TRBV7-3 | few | TGTGCCAGCAGCTTCAACTCGGGGGCCGAGCAGTACTTC | CASSFNSGAEQYF
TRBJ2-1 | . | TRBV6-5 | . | TGTGCCAGCAGCGACGGGGCTCCGGGCACCCATGAGCAGTTCTTC | CASSDGAPGTHEQFF